The clone carrying this TCR beta chain appeared once. Antigen unknown. The J segment lost 2 bases and the V segment lost 4 bases, leaving 7 bases of the junction unmatched. Germline V gene lookup returns CDR1 DFQATT and CDR2 SNEGSKA (reference sequence). The CDR3 is made up of 16 amino acids. The sample belongs to a study of T cell repertoires in aging, cancer and after chemotherapy. Study summary: Donor ages fell into six groups from 30 or younger up to 70 or older. Over several months to years, re-sampled healthy donor repertoires clearly shared clones. Findings and caveats of the study: No conclusions about immunological memory after chemotherapy can be drawn from the repertoire data.

Peripheral blood genomic DNA, not sorted cells or RNA, was the template. Rearranged V-D-J TRB sequences were amplified with a mixed TRB-A/B primer pool. A single record per CDR3 protein comes from TCRdb applying MiXCR to the multiplex PCR reads. Here the sample spans 9,500 or so distinct CDR3 sequences, around a third being singletons. The sample comprised blood. V and J are TRBV20-1 and TRBJ2-3; 12 nucleotides align to TRBD2. This receptor was identified in a human donor in good health. Here the CDR3 reads CSATEASGGATDTQYF. CDR3 nucleotides: TGCAGTGCTACCGAAGCTAGCGGGGGGGCCACAGATACGCAGTATTTT.